The clone carrying this TCR beta chain was seen ten or more times. The antigen is undetermined. This CDR3 has 14 amino acids. The V gene's germline CDR1 is MNHNS and CDR2 SASEGT. The V and J ends lost 6 bases and 4 bases, in that order; junction bases with no gene match: 8. The data stem from a study of identical twins. General study points: Models predicted too little out-of-frame TCR alpha sharing in monozygotic twins. Fewer insertions marked abundant cord blood beta clonotypes; young adult naive trended weakly, memory not at all.

Each CDR3 protein gets one entry after TCRdb re-called the 5' RACE reads with MiXCR. This table holds around 240,000 distinct CDR3 sequences, roughly 10% found once. This receptor was taken from a man aged 45-65 years in good health. The chain carries TRBV6-1 and TRBJ2-5; 7 nucleotides agree with TRBD1. The sequencing input was memory T cells sorted from blood. Here the CDR3 reads CASRHRGRVETQYF. The CDR3 DNA reads as TGTGCCAGCAGGCACAGGGGTCGGGTAGAGACCCAGTACTTC.